This T cell receptor (beta chain) was retrieved from a study of cytomegalovirus exposure and HLA in healthy donors. The study's findings and limits: In a later analysis, at a false discovery rate of 0.05, 16,951 TCR beta sequences matched HLA alleles.

CDR1 MNHNS and CDR2 SASEGT come from the germline V gene. V shed 7 bases and J shed 1 base, with 10 bases lying between them. This CDR3 has 14 residues. A multiplex PCR was run with 60 Vbeta primers and 13 Jbeta primers. Some clones are missing from TCRdb's copy, which holds only in-frame ones; the method was immunoSEQ multiplex PCR. The sample lists 150,000 to 200,000 clones; over 70% were seen once. A few counts support this clone. The antigen is unknown. The specimen sequenced was PBMCs. The genes are TRBV6-1 and TRBJ2-2; D remains unclear. This clonotype was sampled from a female donor in good health and CMV-seronegative. The CDR3 here is CASIVERNTGELFF. CDR3 in DNA: TGTGCCAGCATTGTAGAGCGGAACACCGGGGAGCTGTTTTTT.